Included here is one TCR beta chain sequence, with context. Its target is not known. The CDR3 covers 13 residues. Unmatched junction bases numbered 3, after V lost 4 bases and J lost 8 bases. The germline gives CDR1 SGHNT, CDR2 YYREEE (reference sequence). The sample is drawn from a study of CD4 T cells in relation to SARS-CoV-2 and coronaviruses. Study-level information: Shared crossreactive spike epitopes were mapped to their HLA restriction.

Before the COVID-19 pandemic, during about 2011-2019, CD4+ T cells were taken from unexposed donors. The cells were cultured for about 10 days before CD4+ T cells were isolated. TCRdb's copy holds only in-frame clones and misses some; the assay was immunoSEQ multiplex PCR. The sample holds about 26,000 clones; 73% are singletons and the top ten take about a fifth. Study-level points and caveats: No donor gave both pre-pandemic and post-infection samples.

The specimen was CD4+ T cells from PBMCs, cultured in vitro. This receptor was identified in a human donor in good health. This chain joins TRBV5-4 and TRBJ2-3, with 11 nucleotides matching TRBD2. The CDR3 reads CASSPGTSGTQYF. As DNA, the CDR3 is TGTGCCAGCAGCCCCGGGACTAGCGGTACGCAGTATTTT.